This T cell receptor (beta chain) was documented in a study of CXCR3-negative and CXCR3-positive naive CD8 T cells. Study-level information: For each library, about 1.5 +/- 0.3 million TRB reads were obtained, about 135 million in total.

Points on this clonotype: Antigen specificity is unknown.

Researchers prepared the TRB cDNA libraries using 5' RACE with UMI labels. TCRdb re-called the 5' RACE reads and gives one entry per CDR3 protein, without DNA. The table for this sample gives 130,000 or so distinct CDR3 sequences. General study results and limits: Against CXCR3-negative naive cells, CXCR3-positive naive cells showed more hydrophobic TRB CDR3s. Naive subsets did not differ in surface CD5, and the authors estimated TCR strength using properties of the TRB CDR3.

The CDR3 spans 12 residues. Per germline, CDR1 MDHEN and CDR2 SYDVKM. Sorts that each held 300,000 cells were run in triplicate for every CD8+ T cell subset. The sample comprised naive CXCR3+ CD8+ T cells from blood. Subset here: CD45RO-CCR7+CD27+CD95- naive CD8+ T cells expressing CXCR3 (TNR3+). The V and J genes are TRBV28 and TRBJ2-5; checking the TCRdb D call of TRBD1 is not possible without DNA. The receptor was isolated from a human donor in good health. Some clones in this sample may be carry-over from other donors' samples. The CDR3 loop is CASDRDAETQYF.